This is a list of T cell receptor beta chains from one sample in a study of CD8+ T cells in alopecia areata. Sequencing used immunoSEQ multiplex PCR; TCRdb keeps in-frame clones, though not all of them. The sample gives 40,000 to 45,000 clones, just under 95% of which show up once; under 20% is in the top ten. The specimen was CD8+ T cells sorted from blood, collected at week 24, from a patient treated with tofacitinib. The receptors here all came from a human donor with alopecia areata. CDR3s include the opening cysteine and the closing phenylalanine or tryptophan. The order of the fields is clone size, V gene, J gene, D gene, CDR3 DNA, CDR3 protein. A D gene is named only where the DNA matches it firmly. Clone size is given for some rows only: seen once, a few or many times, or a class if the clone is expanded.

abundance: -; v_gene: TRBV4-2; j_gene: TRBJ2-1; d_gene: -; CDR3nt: TGTGCCAGCAGCCAAGCCCCGCCCCTTAAGAGCTCCTACAATGAGCAGTTCTTC; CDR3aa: CASSQAPPLKSSYNEQFF
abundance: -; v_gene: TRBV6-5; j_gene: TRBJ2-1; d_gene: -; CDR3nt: TGTGCCAGCACCCGCCGGACAGAGGGCAATGAGCAGTTCTTC; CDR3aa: CASTRRTEGNEQFF
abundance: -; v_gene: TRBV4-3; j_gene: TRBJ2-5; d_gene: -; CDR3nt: TGCGCCAGCAGCCCACAGGGTTACCAAGAGACCCAGTACTTC; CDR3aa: CASSPQGYQETQYF
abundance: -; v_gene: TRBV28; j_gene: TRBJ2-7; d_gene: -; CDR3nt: TGTGCCAGCAGTTCCGGGACACCCTTTACCTACGAGCAGTACTTC; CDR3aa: CASSSGTPFTYEQYF
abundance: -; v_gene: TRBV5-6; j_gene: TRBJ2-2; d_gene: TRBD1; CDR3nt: TGTGCCAGCACTGCTCAGGGGGCGACCGGGGAGCTGTTTTTT; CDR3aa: CASTAQGATGELFF
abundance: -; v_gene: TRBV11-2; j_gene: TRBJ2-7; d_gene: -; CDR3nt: TGTGCCAGCAGCGACGGACAGTACGAGCAGTACTTC; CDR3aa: CASSDGQYEQYF
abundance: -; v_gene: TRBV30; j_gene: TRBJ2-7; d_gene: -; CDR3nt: TGTGCCTGGAACGTCTTTGAGGGTTCCTACGAGCAGTACTTC; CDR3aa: CAWNVFEGSYEQYF
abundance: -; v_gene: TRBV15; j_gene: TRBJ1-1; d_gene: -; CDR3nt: TGTGCCACCAGCACTTTTACGGAGGAAGCTTTCTTT; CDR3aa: CATSTFTEEAFF
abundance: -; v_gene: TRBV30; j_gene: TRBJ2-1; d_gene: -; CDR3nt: TGTGCCTGGAGCCCAAGCGATGAGCAGTTCTTC; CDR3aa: CAWSPSDEQFF
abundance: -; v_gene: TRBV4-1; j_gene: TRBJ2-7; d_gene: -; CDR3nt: TGCGCCAGCAGCCAACAACAGGATACCTACGAGCAGTACTTC; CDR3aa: CASSQQQDTYEQYF
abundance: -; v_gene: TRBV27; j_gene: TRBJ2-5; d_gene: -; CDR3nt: TGTGCCAGCAGTCAGGGACAAGAGACCCAGTACTTC; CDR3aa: CASSQGQETQYF
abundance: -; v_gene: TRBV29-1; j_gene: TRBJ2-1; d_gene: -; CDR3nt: TGCAGCGTTGAACGGCAGGCGGACAATGAGCAGTTCTTC; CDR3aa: CSVERQADNEQFF
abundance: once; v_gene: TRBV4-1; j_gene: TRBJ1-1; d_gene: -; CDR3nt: TGCGCCAGCGGACACGAGATGGGCAGGGACACTGAAGCTTTCTTT; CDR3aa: CASGHEMGRDTEAFF
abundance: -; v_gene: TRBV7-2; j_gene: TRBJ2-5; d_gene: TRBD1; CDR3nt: TGTGCCAGCAGCCGGATACAGGGGGCGGCAGAGACCCAGTACTTC; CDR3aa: CASSRIQGAAETQYF
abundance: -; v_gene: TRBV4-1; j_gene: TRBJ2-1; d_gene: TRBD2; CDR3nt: TGCGCCAGCAGCCAGGGACTAGCGGGGACCATTGAGCAGTTCTTC; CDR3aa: CASSQGLAGTIEQFF
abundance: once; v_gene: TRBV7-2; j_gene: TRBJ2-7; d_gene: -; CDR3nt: TGTGCCAGCAGCCTAACCTACGAGCAGTACTTC; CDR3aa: CASSLTYEQYF
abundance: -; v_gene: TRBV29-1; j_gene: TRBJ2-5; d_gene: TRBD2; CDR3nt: TGCAGCGTTGAAGTCGCGGGGGAGCAGTACTTC; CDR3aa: CSVEVAGEQYF
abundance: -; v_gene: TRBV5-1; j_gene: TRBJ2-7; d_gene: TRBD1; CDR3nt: TGCGCCAGCAGCTTGTCGGGACAGGGACCCTACGAGCAGTACTTC; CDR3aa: CASSLSGQGPYEQYF
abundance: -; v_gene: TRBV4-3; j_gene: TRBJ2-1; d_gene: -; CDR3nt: TGCGCCAGCAGCCAAGATCTGTGGGGGGAAGATGCCTACAATGAGCAGTTCTTC; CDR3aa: CASSQDLWGEDAYNEQFF
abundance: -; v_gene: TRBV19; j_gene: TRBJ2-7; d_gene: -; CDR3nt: TGTGCCAGTAGTTTTTTTCTGACAGGACCCTACGAGCAGTACTTC; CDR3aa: CASSFFLTGPYEQYF
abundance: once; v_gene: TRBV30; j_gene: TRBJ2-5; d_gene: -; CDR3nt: TGTGCCGGCTTAGGCTTAGAGACCCAGTACTTC; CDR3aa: CAGLGLETQYF
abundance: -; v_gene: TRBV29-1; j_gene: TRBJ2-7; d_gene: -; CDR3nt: TGCAGCGTTGTGGGGGACGAGCAGTACTTC; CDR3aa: CSVVGDEQYF
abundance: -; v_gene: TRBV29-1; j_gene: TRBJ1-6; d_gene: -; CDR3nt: TGCAGCGCTGTGGAGGGCCCCAATTCACCCCTCCACTTT; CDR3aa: CSAVEGPNSPLHF
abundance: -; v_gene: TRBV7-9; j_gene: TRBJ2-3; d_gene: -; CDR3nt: TGTGCCAGCAGCTTGCCCGAAATGAGACGGGACGCCAGCACAGATACGCAGTATTTT; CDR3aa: CASSLPEMRRDASTDTQYF
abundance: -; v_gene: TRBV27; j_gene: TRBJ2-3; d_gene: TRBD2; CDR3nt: TGTGCCAGCAGACGCCTTAGCGGGGGCACAGATACGCAGTATTTT; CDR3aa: CASRRLSGGTDTQYF
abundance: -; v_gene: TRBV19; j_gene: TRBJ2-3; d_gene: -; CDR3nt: TGTGCCAGTAGTACTGGGCTAAGTCCAACAGATACGCAGTATTTT; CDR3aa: CASSTGLSPTDTQYF
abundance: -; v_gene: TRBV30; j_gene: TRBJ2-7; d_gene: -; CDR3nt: TGTGCCTGGATCGGCAGGGCGCGGTACGAGCAGTACTTC; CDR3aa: CAWIGRARYEQYF
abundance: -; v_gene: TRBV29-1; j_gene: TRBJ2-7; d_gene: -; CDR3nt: TGCAGCGTTGAAGACAGACTTAGCTCCTACGAGCAGTACTTC; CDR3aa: CSVEDRLSSYEQYF
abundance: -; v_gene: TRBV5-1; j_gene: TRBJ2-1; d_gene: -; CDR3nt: TGCGCCAGCAGCTTGCCCCCCGACAATGAGCAGTTCTTC; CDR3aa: CASSLPPDNEQFF
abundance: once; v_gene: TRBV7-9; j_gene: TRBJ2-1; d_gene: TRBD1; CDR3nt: TGTGCCAGCAGCTCAAGGGACAGCATCTACAATGAGCAGTTCTTC; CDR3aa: CASSSRDSIYNEQFF
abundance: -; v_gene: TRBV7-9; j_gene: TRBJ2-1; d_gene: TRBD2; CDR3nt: TGTGCCAGCAGCTGGATGGGGACTAGCGGGGCCCTTTACAATGAGCAGTTCTTC; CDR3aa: CASSWMGTSGALYNEQFF
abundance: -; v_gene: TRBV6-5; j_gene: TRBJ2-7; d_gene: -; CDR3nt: TGTGCCAGCAGTTACTCGGACACCTACGAGCAGTACTTC; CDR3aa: CASSYSDTYEQYF
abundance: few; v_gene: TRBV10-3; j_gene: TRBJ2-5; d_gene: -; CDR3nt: TGTGCCATCAGCGGACTAATGGAAGAGACCCAGTACTTC; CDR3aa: CAISGLMEETQYF
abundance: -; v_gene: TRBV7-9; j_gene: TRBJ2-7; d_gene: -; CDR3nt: TGTGCCAGCAGCATTCTAGGGAACTACGAGCAGTACTTC; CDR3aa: CASSILGNYEQYF
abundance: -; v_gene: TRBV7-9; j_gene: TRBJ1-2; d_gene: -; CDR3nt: TGTGCCAGCAGCTCTTTAACACAGGGATTTGGCTACACCTTC; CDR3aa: CASSSLTQGFGYTF
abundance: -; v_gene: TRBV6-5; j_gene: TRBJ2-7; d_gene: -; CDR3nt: TGTGCCAGCAGTTACTCGGGCCAGGGGAACGAGCAGTACTTC; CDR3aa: CASSYSGQGNEQYF
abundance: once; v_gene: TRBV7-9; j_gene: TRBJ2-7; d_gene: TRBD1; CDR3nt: TGTGCCAGCAGCTTAGCGAGCGGACAGGGGGAGAGCTCCTACGAGCAGTACTTC; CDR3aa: CASSLASGQGESSYEQYF
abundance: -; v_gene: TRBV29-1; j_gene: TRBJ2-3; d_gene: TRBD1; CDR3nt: TGCAGCGTCGACGGGACAGATAAAGGGCCCACAGATACGCAGTATTTT; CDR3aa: CSVDGTDKGPTDTQYF
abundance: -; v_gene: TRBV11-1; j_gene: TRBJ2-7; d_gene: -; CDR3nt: TGTGCCAGCAGCGTTACGGAACAGGGAACCTACGAGCAGTACTTC; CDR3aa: CASSVTEQGTYEQYF
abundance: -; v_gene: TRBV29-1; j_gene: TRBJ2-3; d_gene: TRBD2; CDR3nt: TGCAGCGTTGAAGATAGCGGGGAGGCAGATACGCAGTATTTT; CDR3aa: CSVEDSGEADTQYF
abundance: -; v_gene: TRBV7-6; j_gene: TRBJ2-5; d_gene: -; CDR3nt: TGTGCCAGCAGCTTAGCGGCGTGGGAGACCCAGTACTTC; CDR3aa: CASSLAAWETQYF
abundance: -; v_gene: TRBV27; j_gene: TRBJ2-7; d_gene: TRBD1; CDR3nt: TGTGCCAGTACCGGGACAGGGTTTTACGAGCAGTACTTC; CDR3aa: CASTGTGFYEQYF
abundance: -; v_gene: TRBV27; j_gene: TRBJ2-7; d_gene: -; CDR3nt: TGTGCCAGCAGGGGGGGCCTAACAGTAGACGAGCAGTACTTC; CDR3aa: CASRGGLTVDEQYF
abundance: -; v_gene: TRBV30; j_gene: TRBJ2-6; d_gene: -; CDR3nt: TGTGCCTGGAGTACCGGGGCTGGGGCCAACGTCCTGACTTTC; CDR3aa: CAWSTGAGANVLTF
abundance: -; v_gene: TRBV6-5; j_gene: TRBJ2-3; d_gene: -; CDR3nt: TGTGCCAGCAGTTACGGAGCTAGATGGACAGATACGCAGTATTTT; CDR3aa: CASSYGARWTDTQYF
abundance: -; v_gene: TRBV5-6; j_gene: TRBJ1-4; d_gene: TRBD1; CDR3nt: TGTGCCAGCAGCTTGGGACAGGGGAGCAAAAAACTGTTTTTT; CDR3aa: CASSLGQGSKKLFF
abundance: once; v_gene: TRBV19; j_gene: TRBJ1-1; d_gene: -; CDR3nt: TGTGCCAGCCAAGGTACTGAAGCTTTCTTT; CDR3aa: CASQGTEAFF
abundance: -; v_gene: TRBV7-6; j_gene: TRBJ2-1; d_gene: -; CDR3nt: TGTGCCAGCAGCTTAAGGGAGTACAATGAGCAGTTCTTC; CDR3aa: CASSLREYNEQFF
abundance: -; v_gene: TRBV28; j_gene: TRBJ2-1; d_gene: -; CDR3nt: TGTGCCAGCAGTTTATTAGCAGGGTATTCATACAATGAGCAGTTCTTC; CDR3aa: CASSLLAGYSYNEQFF
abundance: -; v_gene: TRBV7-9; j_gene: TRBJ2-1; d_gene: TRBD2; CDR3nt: TGTGCCACTACTCCGGGACTAGGACTCTCCTACAATGAGCAGTTCTTC; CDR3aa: CATTPGLGLSYNEQFF
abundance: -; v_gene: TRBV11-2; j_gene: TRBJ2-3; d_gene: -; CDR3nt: TGTGCCAGCAGCTTTCGGACCAGGAACCCTCTAGATACGCAGTATTTT; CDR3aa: CASSFRTRNPLDTQYF
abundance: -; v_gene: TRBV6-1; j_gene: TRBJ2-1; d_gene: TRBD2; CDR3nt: TGTGCCAGCAGTGAAGCGGCTAGCGGGGGCAATGAGCAGTTCTTC; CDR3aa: CASSEAASGGNEQFF
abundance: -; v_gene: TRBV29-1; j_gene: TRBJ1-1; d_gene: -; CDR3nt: TGCAGCGGGATTATGACAGGCACTCGGGACACTGAAGCTTTCTTT; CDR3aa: CSGIMTGTRDTEAFF